The rows below give T cell receptor beta chains drawn from one sample of a study of response to subunit inactivated influenza vaccine. TCRdb processed the RT-PCR reads anew with MiXCR; each CDR3 protein has one entry. This sample carries a few hundred thousand distinct CDR3 sequences, roughly a fifth of them seen once, and the ten largest clones take 10% to 13%. The sequences come from PBMCs from blood, collected about 20 months after vaccination. The receptors here all came from a man between 50 and 69 years old who received an inactivated influenza vaccine. The CDR3 runs from the conserved cysteine through the conserved F or W. The D gene is left open where the match is weak. Only part of the rows carry a size: once, few, many, or a class if the clone is expanded.

d_call: .; clone_size: .; j_call: TRBJ1-5; v_call: TRBV10-3; cdr3_nt: TGTGCCATCAGCGCCGGGGAGTATGGGGGTCAGCCCCAGCATTTT; cdr3_aa: CAISAGEYGGQPQHF
d_call: .; clone_size: many; j_call: TRBJ1-1; v_call: TRBV6-5; cdr3_nt: TGTGCCAGCAGTTACTCTGGGGTGAACACTGAAGCTTTCTTT; cdr3_aa: CASSYSGVNTEAFF
d_call: .; clone_size: many; j_call: TRBJ1-2; v_call: TRBV7-9; cdr3_nt: TGTGCCAGCAGCTTAAGCCGAGCCCAAAGGTACACCTTC; cdr3_aa: CASSLSRAQRYTF
d_call: .; clone_size: many; j_call: TRBJ1-1; v_call: TRBV4-1; cdr3_nt: TGCGCCAGCAGCCAAGATCCGGGGGCCGATAAAGGTGAAGCTTTCTTT; cdr3_aa: CASSQDPGADKGEAFF
d_call: .; clone_size: few; j_call: TRBJ1-3; v_call: TRBV6-1; cdr3_nt: TGTGCCAGCAGCCAGCCCGGGACGGGAAACACCATATATTTT; cdr3_aa: CASSQPGTGNTIYF
d_call: .; clone_size: .; j_call: TRBJ1-1; v_call: TRBV28; cdr3_nt: TGTGCCAGCAGCTGGCCCTCGGGGGCGGTGAACACTGAAGCTTTCTTT; cdr3_aa: CASSWPSGAVNTEAFF
d_call: TRBD2; clone_size: few; j_call: TRBJ2-1; v_call: TRBV3-1; cdr3_nt: TGTGCCAGCAGCCAAGGAAAGACTAGCGGGGGGGCCTACTATGAGCAGTTCTTC; cdr3_aa: CASSQGKTSGGAYYEQFF
d_call: .; clone_size: .; j_call: TRBJ2-3; v_call: TRBV19; cdr3_nt: TGTGCCAGTATCACAATCAAGGTCCACCTTAGCACAGATACGCAGTATTTT; cdr3_aa: CASITIKVHLSTDTQYF
d_call: .; clone_size: .; j_call: TRBJ2-1; v_call: TRBV29-1; cdr3_nt: TGCAGCGTTGAGACGGGGACTTACAATGAGCAGTTCTTC; cdr3_aa: CSVETGTYNEQFF
d_call: .; clone_size: few; j_call: TRBJ1-1; v_call: TRBV25-1; cdr3_nt: TGTGCCAGCAGTGTAGGAGTGGGCCAAGCTTTCTTT; cdr3_aa: CASSVGVGQAFF
d_call: TRBD1; clone_size: many; j_call: TRBJ1-5; v_call: TRBV12-3/TRBV12-4; cdr3_nt: TGTGCCAGCAGTTCGGGACAGGGGGCTGGGTTAGGCAATCAGCCCCAGCATTTT; cdr3_aa: CASSSGQGAGLGNQPQHF
d_call: .; clone_size: .; j_call: TRBJ1-2; v_call: TRBV29-1; cdr3_nt: TGCAGCGTTGTCCCCGGTGACTATGGCTACACCTTC; cdr3_aa: CSVVPGDYGYTF
d_call: .; clone_size: .; j_call: TRBJ2-1; v_call: TRBV11-2; cdr3_nt: TGTGCCAGCCAAGGTCTGAGCTCCTACAATGAGCAGTTCTTC; cdr3_aa: CASQGLSSYNEQFF
d_call: .; clone_size: .; j_call: TRBJ2-1; v_call: TRBV2; cdr3_nt: TGTGCCAGCAGTGAGCTTCAGCGCAATGAGCAGTTCTTC; cdr3_aa: CASSELQRNEQFF
d_call: TRBD1; clone_size: .; j_call: TRBJ2-2; v_call: TRBV7-9; cdr3_nt: TGTGCCAGCAGCCTTCGGACAGGGGGTCTAACCGGGGAGCTGTTTTTT; cdr3_aa: CASSLRTGGLTGELFF
d_call: .; clone_size: .; j_call: TRBJ1-4; v_call: TRBV10-3; cdr3_nt: TGTGCCATCAGTGAGTCGAAGGGCGAAACTAATGAAAAACTGTTTTTT; cdr3_aa: CAISESKGETNEKLFF
d_call: .; clone_size: many; j_call: TRBJ1-5; v_call: TRBV12-3/TRBV12-4; cdr3_nt: TGTGCCAGCAGTTCAGGGGACTTGTATCAGCCCCAGCATTTT; cdr3_aa: CASSSGDLYQPQHF
d_call: .; clone_size: .; j_call: TRBJ2-7; v_call: TRBV7-8; cdr3_nt: TGTGCCAGCAGCCGCATGACAGCAGACGAGCAGTACTTC; cdr3_aa: CASSRMTADEQYF
d_call: .; clone_size: .; j_call: TRBJ1-2; v_call: TRBV7-2; cdr3_nt: TGTGCCAGCAGGGGATATGTCCGGGAGAACTATGGCTACACCTTC; cdr3_aa: CASRGYVRENYGYTF
d_call: TRBD1; clone_size: .; j_call: TRBJ1-2; v_call: TRBV3-1; cdr3_nt: TGTGCCAGCAGTCGACAGGGATCTAACTATGGCTACACCTTC; cdr3_aa: CASSRQGSNYGYTF
d_call: TRBD1; clone_size: once; j_call: TRBJ2-5; v_call: TRBV14; cdr3_nt: TGTGCCAGCAGCCAAGGCCGACAGGGACCGCAAGAGACCCAGTACTTC; cdr3_aa: CASSQGRQGPQETQYF
d_call: .; clone_size: .; j_call: TRBJ2-2; v_call: TRBV10-3; cdr3_nt: TGTGCCATCACCCCAGCGTTCACCGGGGAGCTGTTTTTT; cdr3_aa: CAITPAFTGELFF
d_call: TRBD2; clone_size: .; j_call: TRBJ2-5; v_call: TRBV9; cdr3_nt: TGTGCCAGCAGCGTATCTAGCGGGCCTCAAGAGACCCAGTACTTC; cdr3_aa: CASSVSSGPQETQYF
d_call: TRBD1; clone_size: few; j_call: TRBJ1-1; v_call: TRBV3-1; cdr3_nt: TGTGCCAGCAGCCAAGGACCCTCAGGGGGCACTGAAGCTTTCTTT; cdr3_aa: CASSQGPSGGTEAFF